Shown below are 3 T cell receptor beta chains from a single sample sequenced in a study of a mutant IDH1 vaccine in newly diagnosed glioma. Time point noted: week 47, end of study. The investigators gave 300 ug of mutant IDH1 20-mer peptide in each vaccine dose, together with topical imiquimod. No cognate antigen is known for these TCRs. Libraries were prepared by immunoSEQ multiplex PCR; TCRdb keeps only in-frame clonotypes and omits some of them. The table shows some 56,000 clones, with around 75% occurring only once. Source: PBMCs, taken from a glioma patient whose treatment included an IDH1 peptide vaccine. These receptors were collected from a man aged 50-60 years with glioma.

J is TRBJ1-3 and V is TRBV30; 9 bases align to TRBD1. Germline trimming cut 0 bases from V and 6 bases from J; bases unmatched to any gene: 6. The CDR3 totals 15 residues. Germline assignment: CDR1 GTSNPN and CDR2 SVGIG (reference sequence). CDR3 sequence (DNA): TGTGCCTGGAGTGTGACAAGGACAGGGGTAAACACCATATATTTT. Its translation: CAWSVTRTGVNTIYF.

The rearrangement joins TRBV10-3 to TRBJ2-6, with D possibly TRBD2 on 5 matching bases. The CDR3 contains 13 residues. V shed 9 bases and J shed 2 bases, with 8 bases lying between them. Germline-derived CDR1 and CDR2 are ENHRY and SYGVKD. CDR3 amino acids: CAIGLAGANVLTF. CDR3 DNA sequence: TGTGCCATAGGACTTGCTGGGGCCAACGTCCTGACTTTC.

The chain joins TRBV2 to TRBJ1-2; D gene unclear. There are 15 residues in the CDR3. The V gene's germline CDR1 is SNHLY and CDR2 FYNNEI. Trimming pared 8 bases from V and 4 bases from J, leaving 20 bases between. Here the CDR3 DNA reads TGTGCCAGCCATCGAAGAAAGACGGACGGCTATGGCTACACCTTC. This gives the protein CASHRRKTDGYGYTF.